The source of this TCR beta chain is a study of T cell changes during pregnancy in multiple sclerosis. This CDR3 is built from 15 residues. Losses at the gene ends were 5 bases for V and 5 bases for J; bases not matched to a gene: 9. Germline V gives CDR1 SGHAT, CDR2 FQNNGV. Clones were sequenced by immunoSEQ multiplex PCR, and TCRdb holds only the in-frame ones, with some missing. This sample has roughly 40,000 clones, with 75% to 95% found just once. V usage is TRBV11-2 and J usage is TRBJ1-1; 9 nucleotides align to TRBD1. The TCR comes from a female donor with multiple sclerosis, enrolled in a pregnancy study. The specimen comprised CD4+ T cells from peripheral blood mononuclear cells, sampled in the third trimester of pregnancy. The CDR3 DNA follows: TGTGCCAGCAGCATGCACAGGGGGCGAGGAACTGAAGCTTTCTTT. It translates to CASSMHRGRGTEAFF.